Presented here are 7 T cell receptor beta chains from one specimen sequenced in a study of OX40 agonist ivuxolimab in advanced cancers. Some clones are missing from TCRdb's copy, which holds only in-frame ones; the method was immunoSEQ multiplex PCR. The sample includes 65,000 to 95,000 clones, approximately 83% of them seen just once. The starting material was CD4+ or CD8+ T cells sorted from blood, obtained in a trial of the OX40 agonist ivuxolimab. These receptors all stem from an adult with an advanced solid tumor such as melanoma, head and neck, liver or kidney cancer.

This chain connects TRBV5-1 to TRBJ2-1; possible D gene TRBD2, 6 bases. The CDR3 has 16 residues. Looked up from germline, CDR1 is SGHRS and CDR2 is YFSETQ. Trimming removed 1 base from V and 3 bases from J, with 14 bases in between. The CDR3 DNA is TGCGCCAGCAGCTTGATTACGGGAGCTTTCTACAATGAGCAGTTCTTC. Residues: CASSLITGAFYNEQFF.

The chain uses TRBV15 and TRBJ1-6, with D unresolved. The CDR3 spans 15 residues. CDR1 and CDR2 from the germline V gene are LNHNV and YYDKDF (reference sequence). The V end lost 0 bases, the J end lost 7 bases, and 10 bases lay between the germline ends. The CDR3: CATSRDLERNSPLHF. CDR3 DNA sequence: TGTGCCACCAGCAGAGATCTAGAGAGGAATTCACCCCTCCACTTT.

This rearrangement joins TRBV20-1 to TRBJ2-1; D is unresolved. V was cut by 6 bases and J by 12 bases, with 9 bases left in between. This CDR3 has 9 residues. CDR1 is DFQATT, CDR2 SNEGSKA, per germline (reference sequence). CDR3 sequence: CSAGFGQFF. The CDR3 DNA follows: TGCAGTGCAGGGTTTGGGCAGTTCTTC.

J is TRBJ1-1 and V is TRBV9, with D possibly matching TRBD1 (5 bases). V lost 1 base, J lost 1 base, and 8 bases lay in between. Germline assignment: CDR1 SGDLS and CDR2 YYNGEE. The CDR3 covers 14 residues. The CDR3 region has the DNA TGTGCCAGCAGCGTACAGGGAGGGAACACTGAAGCTTTCTTT. This translates into CASSVQGGNTEAFF.

The chain uses TRBV19 and TRBJ1-1; D gene ambiguous. Germline values: CDR1 LNHDA, CDR2 SQIVND (reference sequence). The CDR3 consists of 15 residues. Trimming shortened V by 2 bases and J by 0 bases, and 10 bases separated the two germline ends. As DNA, the CDR3 is TGTGCCAGTAGTATATCGTGGTCGATGAACACTGAAGCTTTCTTT. Its protein is CASSISWSMNTEAFF.

V is TRBV6-1 and J is TRBJ1-2, with D unresolved. The CDR3 is made up of 13 amino acids. V lost 6 bases to trimming and J lost 6 bases, with 14 bases between them. Looked up from germline, CDR1 is MNHNS and CDR2 is SASEGT. The CDR3, as DNA: TGTGCCAGCAGACTCCGGGCCTCAAATGGCTACACCTTC. It yields the protein CASRLRASNGYTF.

A single count supports this clone. This rearrangement joins TRBV5-1 to TRBJ2-5, with 12 bases aligning to TRBD2. Germline V lookup: CDR1 SGHRS, CDR2 YFSETQ. With 2 bases clipped from V and 1 base from J, the junction kept 3 bases outside the gene matches. The CDR3 extends over 16 amino acids. In nucleotides, the CDR3 is TGCGCCAGCAGCTTCGCTAGCGGGAGGGGCCAAGAGACCCAGTACTTC. Translating it yields CASSFASGRGQETQYF. The whole variable domain, filled in from reference TRBV5-1 and TRBJ2-5, reads KAGVTQTPRYLIKTRGQQVTLSCSPISGHRSVSWYQQTPGQGLQFLFEYFSETQRNKGNFPGRFSGRQFSNSRSEMNVSTLELGDSALYLCASSFASGRGQETQYFGPGTRLLVL.